This entry features one T cell receptor (beta chain) sequence. Antigen: not known. Libraries were prepared by immunoSEQ multiplex PCR; TCRdb keeps only in-frame clonotypes and omits some of them. The sample includes about 800,000 clones, about 96% of them seen just once. Positive CCR7 selection of CD45RO-negative cells yielded the naive CD8 cells, and terminally differentiated effector memory CD45RA+ cells were excluded. Every donor, a Caucasian adult, lived in Nashville, Tennessee. This record belongs to a study of shared clonotypes between healthy human individuals. Overall study results and limits: Of the naive CD4 clonotypes, approximately 5% were shared across several donors. Naive subsets typically showed greater estimated richness than memory subsets. Non-shared clonotypes had lower generation probabilities than those shared by all four donors.

V gave up 4 bases and J gave up 4 bases, with 14 bases separating them. The CDR3 is 14 amino acids. CDR1 is LNHDA, CDR2 SQIVND, per germline (reference sequence). Sequenced material: naive CD8+ T cells sorted from blood. This TCR came from a man under 40 in good health. The chain carries TRBV19 and TRBJ2-7, with a possible D match to TRBD2 (6 bases). The CDR3 loop is CASSTGGGDYEQYF. Here the CDR3 DNA reads TGTGCCAGTAGTACCGGTGGCGGGGATTACGAGCAGTACTTC.